This entry lists 10 T cell receptor beta chains sequenced from one sample in a study of cytomegalovirus exposure and HLA in healthy donors. 13 Jbeta primers and 60 Vbeta primers were used for the PCR. The table came from immunoSEQ multiplex PCR; TCRdb's copy has only in-frame clones and leaves some out. The profile shows 130,000 to 150,000 clones, over 60% of them singletons. Sample: PBMCs. These receptors all stem from a woman between 50 and 59 years old in good health and CMV-seronegative.

This clone has a handful of counts. The chain recombines TRBV19 with TRBJ1-5; 9 positions agree with TRBD1. J lost 7 bases, V lost 5 bases, and 9 bases had no gene match. The germline CDR1 and CDR2 sequences are LNHDA and SQIVND (reference sequence). CDR3 length equals 15 residues. This CDR3 is CASSPQDRGGQPQHF. The CDR3 DNA reads TGTGCCAGTAGTCCACAGGACAGGGGTGGCCAGCCCCAGCATTTT.

This clone was counted only a few times. The rearrangement joins TRBV19 to TRBJ2-3; TRBD2 matches 16 bases. V lost 7 bases and J lost 6; bases outside the gene matches: 1. The CDR3 loop spans 14 amino acids. Germline-derived CDR1 and CDR2 are LNHDA and SQIVND (reference sequence). This CDR3 reads CASKGLAGGDTQYF. The CDR3 DNA reads TGTGCCAGTAAGGGACTAGCGGGGGGGGATACGCAGTATTTT.

The CDR3 protein is CASSRGGRIDTEAFF. The CDR3 coding sequence is TGTGCCAGCAGTAGGGGGGGAAGAATTGACACTGAAGCTTTCTTT. J is TRBJ1-1 and V is TRBV2, with D possibly matching TRBD1 (6 bases). In germline, CDR1 is SNHLY, CDR2 FYNNEI. Trimming took 5 bases from V and 3 from J, leaving 16 bases between them. The CDR3 consists of 15 residues.

This chain joins TRBV4-3 and TRBJ2-6; 7 nucleotides align to TRBD1. The CDR3 sequence is 14 residues long. J gave up 4 bases and V 3 bases, and 0 bases lay outside the gene matches. The germline CDR1 and CDR2 sequences are LGHNA and YSLEER. CDR3 region: CASSQDRGANVLTF. DNA for the CDR3: TGCGCCAGCAGCCAGGACAGGGGGGCCAACGTCCTGACTTTC.

V is TRBV6-1 and J is TRBJ2-3, with TRBD2 identical over 7 bases. V lost 2 bases, J lost 2 bases, and 7 bases stayed unmatched. Per the germline V gene, CDR1 is MNHNS and CDR2 is SASEGT. The CDR3 has 16 amino acids. CDR3 sequence (DNA): TGTGCCAGCAGTGAATGGGGCGGGGGTTCCACAGATACGCAGTATTTT. It specifies CASSEWGGGSTDTQYF.

The V gene is TRBV6-1, the J gene TRBJ2-5; D unresolved. Trimming took off 3 bases at V and 2 bases at J, with 7 bases between the two ends. The CDR3 loop spans 13 amino acids. From germline, CDR1 is MNHNS and CDR2 SASEGT. The CDR3 here is CASSDRGQETQYF. The CDR3 nucleotides read TGTGCCAGCAGTGATCGAGGACAAGAGACCCAGTACTTC.

This CDR3 reads CASSLGLIFGGEQFF. DNA of the CDR3: TGTGCCAGCAGCTTAGGATTGATTTTTGGCGGGGAGCAGTTCTTC. This chain joins TRBV7-8 and TRBJ2-1; weak D call: TRBD2 (5 bases). Looked up from germline, CDR1 is SGHVS and CDR2 is FQNEAQ. V shed 1 base and J shed 10 bases, with 17 bases lying between them. The CDR3 runs to 15 residues.

The chain couples TRBV29-1 to TRBJ2-7; TRBD2 is a possible D gene (5 bases). Germline values: CDR1 SQVTM, CDR2 ANQGSEA. CDR3 size: 13 residues. Trimming removed 0 bases from V and 3 bases from J, with 9 bases in between. In DNA form, the CDR3 reads TGCAGCGTTGAAGAAGGAGGAGTCTACGAGCAGTACTTC. This encodes CSVEEGGVYEQYF.

The V gene is TRBV2, the J gene TRBJ2-1, with 9 nucleotides matching TRBD1. The V segment lost 9 bases and the J segment 6 bases; nucleotides outside the gene matches: 3. CDR1 and CDR2 from the germline V gene are SNHLY and FYNNEI. This CDR3 has 12 residues. CDR3 DNA: TGTGCCAGGGGACAGGGAGGCAATGAGCAGTTCTTC. The encoded protein is CARGQGGNEQFF.

This chain joins TRBV6-5 and TRBJ2-7; D is undetermined. The germline V and J ends were trimmed by 0 bases and 3 bases, with 15 bases remaining between them. The CDR3 loop spans 16 amino acids. Germline V gene sequence: CDR1 MNHEY, CDR2 SVGAGI. CDR3 sequence reads: CASSYSHGSIHYEQYF. The DNA of the CDR3 is TGTGCCAGCAGTTACTCTCACGGGTCGATACACTACGAGCAGTACTTC.